The rows below give T cell receptor beta chains drawn from one sample of a study of technical replicates of blood from several donors. Produced via immunoSEQ multiplex PCR; TCRdb's table is partial and in-frame only. The table records approximately 79,000 clones, nearly 95% of them present only once. The sequencing sample was made of T cells isolated from PBMCs. These receptors were collected from a human donor in good health. The CDR3 runs from the conserved cysteine through the conserved F or W. A D gene is named only where the DNA matches it firmly. The size of a clone is reported for some rows only, either as once, few or many, or as a class for expanded clones.

abundance	v_gene	j_gene	d_gene	CDR3aa	CDR3nt
.	TRBV7-9	TRBJ1-1	.	CASSPGDTEAFF	TGTGCCAGCAGCCCCGGGGACACTGAAGCTTTCTTT
.	TRBV18	TRBJ1-1	.	CASSPIERSEAFF	TGTGCCAGCTCACCAATCGAGAGGAGCGAGGCTTTCTTT
.	TRBV4-3	TRBJ2-7	TRBD2	CASSQDLAGESYEQYF	TGCGCCAGCAGCCAAGATCTAGCGGGAGAGTCCTACGAGCAGTACTTC
.	TRBV30	TRBJ2-1	.	CAWRGLSDEQFF	TGTGCCTGGAGGGGCTTATCTGATGAGCAGTTCTTC
.	TRBV19	TRBJ2-2	TRBD2	CASSTLAGGTGELFF	TGTGCCAGTAGTACTTTAGCGGGAGGGACCGGGGAGCTGTTTTTT
.	TRBV10-3	TRBJ2-1	TRBD2	CAIRNSGGKYNEQFF	TGTGCCATCAGAAATAGCGGGGGAAAATACAATGAGCAGTTCTTC
.	TRBV27	TRBJ1-2	.	CASIVYGLYTF	TGTGCCAGCATAGTATACGGTTTGTACACCTTC
.	TRBV5-4	TRBJ1-1	TRBD1	CASRDRTGTLNTEAFF	TGTGCCAGCAGGGATAGGACAGGTACTTTGAACACTGAAGCTTTCTTT
.	TRBV7-9	TRBJ1-2	.	CASISLEGPNYGYTF	TGTGCCAGCATCAGCCTGGAGGGTCCAAACTATGGCTACACCTTC
.	TRBV29-1	TRBJ1-2	TRBD1	CSVEDKTGVGYTF	TGCAGCGTTGAAGATAAAACAGGGGTCGGCTACACCTTC
.	TRBV11-2	TRBJ2-5	.	CASSLVPGETQYF	TGTGCCAGCAGCTTAGTCCCGGGAGAGACCCAGTACTTC
.	TRBV5-6	TRBJ1-2	.	CASSVAPVNSRGYTF	TGTGCCAGCAGCGTGGCCCCGGTCAACTCCCGGGGCTACACCTTC
.	TRBV7-2	TRBJ1-1	TRBD1	CASSARQGATVGTEAFF	TGTGCCAGCAGCGCCCGACAGGGGGCGACGGTCGGGACTGAAGCTTTCTTT
.	TRBV4-2	TRBJ2-2	.	CASSQETTGELFF	TGTGCCAGCAGCCAAGAGACAACCGGGGAGCTGTTTTTT
.	TRBV27	TRBJ2-7	TRBD2	CAAGRGAGVDEQYF	TGTGCCGCCGGGAGGGGGGCGGGAGTCGACGAGCAGTACTTC
.	TRBV6-4	TRBJ2-1	TRBD2	CASSAGSGGYNEQFF	TGTGCCAGCAGTGCGGGTAGCGGGGGTTACAATGAGCAGTTCTTC
.	TRBV6-5	TRBJ2-1	.	CASSYKGANEQFF	TGTGCCAGCAGTTATAAAGGGGCGAATGAGCAGTTCTTC
.	TRBV5-1	TRBJ2-7	TRBD1	CASSWGTGTYEQYF	TGCGCCAGCAGCTGGGGGACAGGCACCTACGAGCAGTACTTC
.	TRBV7-9	TRBJ1-2	.	CASSSGIGTKAGYTF	TGTGCCAGCAGCTCGGGAATCGGGACTAAGGCTGGCTACACCTTC
.	TRBV6-5	TRBJ2-1	.	CASSYSSTRARNEQFF	TGTGCCAGCAGTTACTCCTCTACTAGAGCCCGCAATGAGCAGTTCTTC
.	TRBV30	TRBJ1-4	.	CAWSLTVYNEKLFF	TGTGCCTGGAGCCTTACAGTATACAATGAAAAACTGTTTTTT
.	TRBV10-2	TRBJ2-1	TRBD2	CASRILAGGGNEQFF	TGCGCCAGCAGGATACTAGCGGGAGGGGGGAATGAGCAGTTCTTC
.	TRBV7-9	TRBJ1-2	.	CASSPSGGHYGYTF	TGTGCCAGCAGCCCCTCCGGAGGGCACTATGGCTACACCTTC
.	TRBV11-2	TRBJ1-2	.	CASSLTARSYGYTF	TGTGCCAGCAGCTTAACCGCGCGGAGTTATGGCTACACCTTC
once	TRBV4-2	TRBJ1-2	.	CASSQETRYYGYTF	TGTGCCAGCAGCCAAGAAACGAGGTACTATGGCTACACCTTC
once	TRBV7-9	TRBJ2-1	TRBD2	CASSLVAGGNNEQFF	TGTGCCAGCAGCTTGGTAGCGGGAGGAAACAATGAGCAGTTCTTC